This is a list of T cell receptor beta chains from one sample in a study of Graves' ophthalmopathy and Graves' hyperthyroidism. A single record per CDR3 protein comes from TCRdb applying MiXCR to the multiplex PCR reads. The table shows about 740,000 distinct CDR3 sequences, with 40% occurring only once. Sequencing was carried out using peripheral blood. Source of these receptors: an adult man with Graves' ophthalmopathy. Both conserved end residues are part of each CDR3. Clone size is stated in some rows and not others, as once, few, many or a class when expanded.

many	TRBV10-2	TRBJ1-4	CASSAPGTVNEKLFF
NA	TRBV9	TRBJ1-3	CASSSGGGYGGNTIYF
many	TRBV2	TRBJ1-4	CASSESPGDRKLFF
NA	TRBV7-2	TRBJ1-6	CASSPVSGNSPLHF
NA	TRBV9	TRBJ1-1	CASSVEDRVNMNTEAFF
NA	TRBV10-3	TRBJ2-7	CAISAHSPRGRVSYEQYF
NA	TRBV7-2	TRBJ2-7	CASSLAWSNYEQYF
NA	TRBV10-3	TRBJ2-2	CAISAGTDGAGELFF
few	TRBV20-1	TRBJ2-5	CSAVRTSGRAMETQYF
many	TRBV7-9	TRBJ1-2	CASSSFRRDVGYTF
NA	TRBV20-1	TRBJ2-5	CSAYLAVVQETQYF
few	TRBV7-2	TRBJ2-5	CASSPDGRTQETQYF
many	TRBV29-1	TRBJ1-1	CSGWQGETEAFF
many	TRBV29-1	TRBJ1-5	CSVGDRGDNQPQHF
NA	TRBV9	TRBJ2-5	CASSVGDRVETQYF
NA	TRBV7-2	TRBJ2-2	CASRSATNTGELFF
many	TRBV20-1	TRBJ2-6	CSALSVSGANVLTF
few	TRBV2	TRBJ2-7	CASIRDTRTYEQYF
many	TRBV7-9	TRBJ2-5	CASSLESSETQYF
NA	TRBV20-1	TRBJ1-2	CSARGGGRGYTF
NA	TRBV29-1	TRBJ2-3	CSVERQADTQYF
many	TRBV12-3/TRBV12-4	TRBJ1-4	CASSPNRGLVELFF
NA	TRBV10-3	TRBJ2-5	CAISGGYQETQYF
many	TRBV11-2	TRBJ1-5	CASSATGDQPQHF
many	TRBV7-9	TRBJ1-6	CASSVDRGSRTLHF
once	TRBV25-1	TRBJ2-5	CASSEEGAKETQYF
few	TRBV27	TRBJ2-5	CASSLGWLQGSQYF